This T cell receptor beta chain was sequenced during a study of blood T cell repertoires in COVID-19 (dated by TCRdb to the early 2020s). Regarding the complete study: Samples covering the acute and convalescent phases of COVID-19 were provided by collaborators in the United States, Italy and Spain. Where HLA class I and class II types were available, the types were taken from metadata supplied by the sample provider, not from assay-based typing. Sample metadata almost always included a de-identified subject ID, COVID-19 status, age in years and sex. The prospective study material was composed of cDNA or gDNA derived from T cells, B-cell-depleted T cells, or PBMCs. Samples were obtained from the ongoing ImmuneRACE study (first 160 participants) and from about 1,300 subjects provided by 6 global collaborators. The dataset comprised deeply sampled blood TCRbeta repertoires from subjects exposed to, actively infected with, or recovered from COVID-19. A freely available public database, intended as a resource for researchers studying the immune response to SARS-CoV-2, is where the repertoires were released.

Points the paper makes about the study in general: The quantity of clinical and demographic metadata differed by source and by participant and was supplied without curation.

This clone came up a few times. Its cognate antigen has yet to be identified. The sample holds no much larger clone one base away, and base qualities are not on file. In the prospective study, participants were about 18 to 95 years old, resided in 24 geographic areas of the United States, and were enrolled through a virtual design. In the prospective study, participants were assigned to cohorts based on the clinical history participants reported in a screening survey and a study questionnaire. Recovered participants in ImmuneRACE Cohort 3 were defined as having two consecutive negative NP/OP PCR tests, clearance from a healthcare professional, or resolution of symptoms. Mobile phlebotomists in the prospective study collected whole blood, serum and a nasopharyngeal or oropharyngeal swab from every participant. Prospective study participants could optionally give additional blood draws and questionnaires over a roughly two-month period. Blood samples from the prospective study were shipped frozen or at room temperature prior to DNA extraction.

TCRbeta CDR3 regions were amplified from genomic DNA by means of the immunoSEQ Assay, a bias-controlled multiplex PCR. Under the source paper's analysis protocol: The number of nucleated cells in each sample was estimated by amplification of reference gene primers within the assay. Sequence reads were collapsed and filtered to measure the absolute abundance of every unique TCRbeta CDR3 rearrangement. For each sample, productive Simpson clonality was calculated as the square root of Simpson's diversity index over productive rearrangements. Sourced from immuneACCESS, this table was stored by TCRdb with only in-frame sequences that have V and J called. A share of the clones is absent; for the studies checked, an unresolved V gene accounts for under half, and the remainder has no known explanation. The V and J calls and clone size were taken over from that table, and D and trimming were inferred from the DNA. This sample lists more than 400,000 clones; about nine tenths were detected once. The ten largest clones add up to 0.6% of the sample.

The germline V gene (reference sequence) gives CDR1 as LNHDA and CDR2 as SQIVND. The CDR3 has 16 amino acids, counting the end cysteine and phenylalanine. The read is trimmed to its CDR3 DNA, 48 bases read in frame from base 1. V drops 6 bases and J drops 0 bases, leaving 15 bases in between. The sequenced material came from PBMCs or T cells enriched from blood (not recorded which). This TCR was recovered from a man younger than 30 who had recovered from COVID-19. The chain couples TRBV19 to TRBJ1-3; no confident D gene assignment can be made. This receptor has the CDR3 CASSPSGLDSGNTIYF. The nucleotide sequence is given as TGTGCCAGTAGCCCCTCTGGGCTGGACTCTGGAAACACCATATATTTT.